What follows describes a single T cell receptor beta chain. The data belong to a study of blood T cell repertoires in COVID-19. Overall study: The United States, Italy and Spain were the sources of the acute and convalescent COVID-19 samples. Sample material is recorded as cDNA or gDNA derived from T cells, B-cell-depleted T cells, or PBMCs.

Per the original data handling: Cell counts per sample came from amplifying reference gene primers. Assay: immunoSEQ multiplex PCR; the TCRdb copy retains only in-frame clones and omits some. The V and J calls and clone size come from that table; D and trimming were worked out from the DNA. In the table there are some 200,000 clones, approximately 86% of which are singletons. This TCR came from a man aged 65 to 85 with acute or convalescent COVID-19. Sequenced material: peripheral blood.

The CDR3 region has the DNA TGTGCCAGCAGCACCGGGACAACAGATACGCAGTATTTT. It codes for CASSTGTTDTQYF. This chain links TRBV7-3 with TRBJ2-3, with D maybe TRBD1 (6 bases). This CDR3 comprises 13 residues. Looked up from germline, CDR1 is SGHTA and CDR2 is FQGTGA. V was shortened by 5 bases and J by 3 bases, with 9 bases between the two germline ends.